This T cell receptor beta chain originates from a study of blood T cell repertoires in COVID-19. Overall study context: In each case, the material was cDNA or gDNA derived from T cells, B-cell-depleted T cells, or PBMCs.

Original processing notes: The authors estimated nucleated cell counts from reference gene primer amplification. Here immunoSEQ multiplex PCR was the method, and the copy in TCRdb shows in-frame clones only, minus some. V and J calls and clone size follow that table, whereas D and trimming were derived from the DNA. The repertoire holds 180,000 or so clones, with about 80% as singletons. Two consecutive negative NP/OP PCR tests, clearance, or resolved symptoms defined Cohort 3 recovery. The V gene's germline CDR1 is MNHNY and CDR2 SVGAGI (reference sequence). The V and J ends lost 6 bases and 2 bases respectively, with 13 bases between them. The CDR3 extends over 14 amino acids.

The source is a man in his forties who had recovered from COVID-19. Specimen: PBMCs or T cells enriched from blood (not recorded which). The chain is built from TRBV6-6 and TRBJ1-1; D possibly corresponds to TRBD1 (6 bases). The CDR3 is CASSHWTENTEAFF. The CDR3 DNA reads as TGTGCCAGCAGCCATTGGACAGAAAACACTGAAGCTTTCTTT.